Below, one T cell receptor beta chain is given with its context. In germline, CDR1 is SGHNT, CDR2 YENEEA. Between the trimmed V and J ends, which lost 4 bases and 5 bases, there was a span of 6 bases. The CDR3 is 13 amino acids. Each of the donors had roughly 9.1 milliliters of peripheral blood drawn into EDTA-treated Vacutainer tubes. This specimen comes from a study of blood T cells in healthy people across ages. Combining a sample-barcoded 5' primer with a J-beta primer mix, a second PCR ran for about 7 to 11 cycles. TCRdb ran MiXCR on the 5' RACE reads and lists one entry per CDR3 protein. The sample yields about 1.8 million distinct CDR3 sequences, roughly 50% seen once.

This sequence joins TRBV11-3 and TRBJ1-6; no clear D. The clonotype was recovered from a woman aged 40 to 55 in good health. Sequencing input: blood. The chain's CDR3 is CASSSNNNSPLHF. The CDR3 DNA reads TGTGCCAGCAGCTCAAACAATAATTCACCCCTCCACTTT.